This entry is about one T cell receptor (beta chain). This entry belongs to a study of blood T cell repertoires in COVID-19. On the study more broadly: COVID-19 samples from acute and convalescent phases originated in the United States, Italy and Spain.

Profiling relied on immunoSEQ multiplex PCR, and the TCRdb table lists in-frame clones only, not all of them. The sample consists of around 280,000 clones, around nine tenths of them appearing once. Allocation to cohorts depended on clinical history reported by the participants. The CDR3 has 14 residues. The V segment lost 3 bases and the J segment 7 bases; nucleotides outside the gene matches: 3. Germline values: CDR1 SGDLS, CDR2 YYNGEE. The sample was PBMCs or T cells enriched from blood (not recorded which). The receptor was derived from a woman aged 40 to 55 who had recovered from COVID-19. The V and J genes are TRBV9 and TRBJ1-6; 8 bases are a match to TRBD1. CDR3 sequence: CASSARQGNSPLHF. The CDR3 DNA is TGTGCCAGCAGCGCGAGACAGGGGAATTCACCCCTCCACTTT.